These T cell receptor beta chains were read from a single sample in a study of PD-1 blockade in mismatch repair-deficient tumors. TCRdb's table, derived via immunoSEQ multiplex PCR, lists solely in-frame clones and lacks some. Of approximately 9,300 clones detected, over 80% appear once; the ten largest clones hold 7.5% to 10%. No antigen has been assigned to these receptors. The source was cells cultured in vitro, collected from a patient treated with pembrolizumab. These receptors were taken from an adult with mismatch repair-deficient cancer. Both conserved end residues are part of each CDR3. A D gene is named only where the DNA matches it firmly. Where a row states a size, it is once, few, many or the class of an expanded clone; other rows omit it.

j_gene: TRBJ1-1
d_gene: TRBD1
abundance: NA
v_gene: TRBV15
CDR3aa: CATSNLRDSLNTEAFF
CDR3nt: TGTGCCACCAGCAACCTAAGGGACAGCCTGAACACTGAAGCTTTCTTT

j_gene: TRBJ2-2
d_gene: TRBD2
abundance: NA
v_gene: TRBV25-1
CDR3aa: CASSEPGGTGELFF
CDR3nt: TGTGCCAGCAGTGAACCGGGGGGAACCGGGGAGCTGTTTTTT

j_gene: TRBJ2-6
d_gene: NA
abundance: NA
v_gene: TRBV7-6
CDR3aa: CASSPWAGVANVLTF
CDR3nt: TGTGCCAGCAGCCCTTGGGCAGGGGTGGCCAACGTCCTGACTTTC

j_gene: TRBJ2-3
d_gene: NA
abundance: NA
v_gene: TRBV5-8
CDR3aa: CASSLSSTDTQYF
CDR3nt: TGTGCCAGCAGCTTGAGCAGCACAGATACGCAGTATTTT

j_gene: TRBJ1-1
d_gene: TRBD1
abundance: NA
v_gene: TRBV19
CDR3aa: CAGTGYGDTEAFF
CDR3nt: TGTGCCGGGACAGGTTACGGGGACACTGAAGCTTTCTTT

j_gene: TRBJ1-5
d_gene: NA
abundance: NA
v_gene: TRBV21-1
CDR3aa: CASSKWDPVGHF
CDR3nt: TGTGCCAGCAGCAAATGGGACCCAGTGGGGCATTTT

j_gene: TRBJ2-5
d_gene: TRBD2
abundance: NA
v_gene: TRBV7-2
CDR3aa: CASSLLSGRLGETQYF
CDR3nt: TGTGCCAGCAGCTTACTCAGCGGGAGACTGGGAGAGACCCAGTACTTC

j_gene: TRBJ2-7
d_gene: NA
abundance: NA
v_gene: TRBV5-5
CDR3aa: CASSPILGAYPYEQYF
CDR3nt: TGTGCCAGCAGCCCAATCCTGGGGGCTTACCCCTACGAGCAGTACTTC

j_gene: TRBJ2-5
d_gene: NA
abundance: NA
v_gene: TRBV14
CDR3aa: CASSQVMGRVETQYF
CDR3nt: TGTGCCAGCAGCCAAGTGATGGGTCGGGTAGAGACCCAGTACTTC

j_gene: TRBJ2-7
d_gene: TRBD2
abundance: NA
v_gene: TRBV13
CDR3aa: CASSASLAGGLYEQYF
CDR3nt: TGTGCCAGCAGCGCCAGTCTAGCGGGAGGGCTCTACGAGCAGTACTTC

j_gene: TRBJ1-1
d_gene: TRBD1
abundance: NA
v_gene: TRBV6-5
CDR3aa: CASTRTGGRGTEAFF
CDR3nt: TGTGCCAGCACCAGGACAGGGGGTCGGGGCACTGAAGCTTTCTTT

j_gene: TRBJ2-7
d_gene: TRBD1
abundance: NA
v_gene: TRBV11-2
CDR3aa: CASSSGTANSKQYF
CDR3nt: TGTGCCAGCAGCTCCGGGACAGCTAATTCTAAGCAGTACTTC

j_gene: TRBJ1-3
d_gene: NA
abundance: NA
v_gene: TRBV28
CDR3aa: CASSLGLGNTIYF
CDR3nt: TGTGCCAGCAGTTTAGGTCTGGGAAACACCATATATTTT

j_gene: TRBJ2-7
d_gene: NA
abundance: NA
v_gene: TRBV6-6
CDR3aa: CASSGSSYEQYF
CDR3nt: TGTGCCAGCAGTGGGAGCTCCTACGAGCAGTACTTC

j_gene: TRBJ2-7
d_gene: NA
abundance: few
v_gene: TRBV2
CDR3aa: CASSEGGRQYEQYF
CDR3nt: TGTGCCAGCAGTGAAGGGGGGCGGCAATACGAGCAGTACTTC

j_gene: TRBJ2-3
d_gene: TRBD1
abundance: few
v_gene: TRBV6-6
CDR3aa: CASSQTGGGTDTQYF
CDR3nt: TGTGCCAGCAGTCAAACAGGGGGTGGCACAGATACGCAGTATTTT

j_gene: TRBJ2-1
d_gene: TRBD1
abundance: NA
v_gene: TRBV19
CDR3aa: CASTDRALSSYNEQFF
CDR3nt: TGTGCCAGTACGGACAGGGCCCTAAGCTCCTACAATGAGCAGTTCTTC

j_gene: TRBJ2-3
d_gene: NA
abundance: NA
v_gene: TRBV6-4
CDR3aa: CASSDGSTDTQYF
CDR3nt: TGTGCCAGCAGTGACGGGAGCACAGATACGCAGTATTTT

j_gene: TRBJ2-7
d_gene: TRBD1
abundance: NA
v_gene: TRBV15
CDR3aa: CATSRGGQGIEQYF
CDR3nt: TGTGCCACCAGCAGAGGTGGACAGGGTATCGAGCAGTACTTC

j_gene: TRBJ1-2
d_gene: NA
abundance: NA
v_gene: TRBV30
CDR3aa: CAWSVSLVTGYGYTF
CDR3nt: TGTGCCTGGAGTGTCTCCCTAGTTACGGGCTATGGCTACACCTTC

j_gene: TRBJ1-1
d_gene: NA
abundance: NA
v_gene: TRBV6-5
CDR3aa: CASSYSLILNTEAFF
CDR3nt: TGTGCCAGCAGTTACTCGCTGATACTAAACACTGAAGCTTTCTTT

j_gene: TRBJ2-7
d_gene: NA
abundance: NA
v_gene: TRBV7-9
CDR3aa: CASSLFRTAGLEQYF
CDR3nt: TGTGCCAGCAGCTTGTTCCGTACCGCAGGTTTAGAGCAGTACTTC

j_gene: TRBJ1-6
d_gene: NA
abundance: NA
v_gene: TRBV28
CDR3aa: CASSLTFPSSYNSPLHF
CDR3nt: TGTGCCAGCAGTCTCACGTTTCCCAGCTCCTATAATTCACCCCTCCACTTT

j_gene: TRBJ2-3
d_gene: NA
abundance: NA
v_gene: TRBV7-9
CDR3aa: CASSLGDGTQYF
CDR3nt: TGTGCCAGCAGCTTAGGGGATGGTACGCAGTATTTT

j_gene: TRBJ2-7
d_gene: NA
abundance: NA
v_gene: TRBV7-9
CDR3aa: CASSLAVASYEQYF
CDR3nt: TGTGCCAGCAGCTTAGCTGTGGCTTCCTACGAGCAGTACTTC

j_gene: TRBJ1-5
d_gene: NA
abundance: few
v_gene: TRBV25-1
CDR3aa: CASSEWGSNQPQHF
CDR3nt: TGTGCCAGCAGTGAGTGGGGGAGCAATCAGCCCCAGCATTTT

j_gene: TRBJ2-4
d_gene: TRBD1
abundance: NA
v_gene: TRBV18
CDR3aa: CASSPPSGQGENIQYF
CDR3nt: TGTGCCAGCTCACCACCCTCGGGACAGGGGGAAAACATTCAGTACTTC

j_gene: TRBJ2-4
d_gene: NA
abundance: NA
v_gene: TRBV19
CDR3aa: CASSILLLAKNIQYF
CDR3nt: TGTGCCAGTAGTATTCTCTTACTAGCCAAAAACATTCAGTACTTC

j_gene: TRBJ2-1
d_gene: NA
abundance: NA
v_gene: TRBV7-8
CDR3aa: CASSPLGVGNEQFF
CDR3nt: TGTGCCAGCAGCCCCCTTGGTGTTGGCAATGAGCAGTTCTTC

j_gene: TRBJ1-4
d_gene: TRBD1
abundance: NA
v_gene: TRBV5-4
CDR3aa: CASSSTGDVLFF
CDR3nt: TGTGCCAGCAGCTCTACAGGGGATGTACTGTTTTTT

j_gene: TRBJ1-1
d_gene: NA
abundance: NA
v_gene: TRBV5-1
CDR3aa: CASSLARVENTEAFF
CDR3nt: TGCGCCAGCAGCTTGGCCCGGGTTGAGAACACTGAAGCTTTCTTT

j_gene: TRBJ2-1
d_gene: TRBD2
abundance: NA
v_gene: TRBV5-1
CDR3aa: CASSLGGRPTNEQFF
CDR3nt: TGCGCCAGCAGCTTGGGCGGGAGGCCTACAAATGAGCAGTTCTTC

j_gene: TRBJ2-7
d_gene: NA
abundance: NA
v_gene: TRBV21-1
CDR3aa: CASTLPGTGIVYEQYF
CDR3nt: TGTGCCAGCACCCTTCCCGGGACAGGGATCGTCTACGAGCAGTACTTC

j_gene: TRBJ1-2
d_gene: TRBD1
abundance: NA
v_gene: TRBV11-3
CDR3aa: CASSLEGGWNGYTF
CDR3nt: TGTGCCAGCAGCTTAGAAGGGGGCTGGAATGGCTACACCTTC

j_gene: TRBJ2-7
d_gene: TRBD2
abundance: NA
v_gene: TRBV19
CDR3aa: CASSIEGSGSYEQYF
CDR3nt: TGTGCCAGTAGTATAGAGGGTAGCGGGAGCTACGAGCAGTACTTC

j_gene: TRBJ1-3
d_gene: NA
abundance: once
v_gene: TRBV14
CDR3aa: CASSQGPLGNTIYF
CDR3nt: TGTGCCAGCAGCCAAGGGCCCCTTGGAAACACCATATATTTT

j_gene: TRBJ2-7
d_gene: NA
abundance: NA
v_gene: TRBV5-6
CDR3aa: CASSLAGNSYEQYF
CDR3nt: TGTGCCAGCAGCTTGGCGGGGAACTCCTACGAGCAGTACTTC

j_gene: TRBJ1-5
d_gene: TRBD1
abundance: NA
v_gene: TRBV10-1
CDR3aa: CASSPGTGDIYGNQPQHF
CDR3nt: TGCGCCAGCAGTCCCGGGACAGGGGACATTTATGGCAATCAGCCCCAGCATTTT

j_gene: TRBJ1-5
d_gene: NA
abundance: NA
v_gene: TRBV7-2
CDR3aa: CASTLQDQGPQHF
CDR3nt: TGTGCTAGCACCTTACAGGACCAGGGGCCCCAGCATTTT

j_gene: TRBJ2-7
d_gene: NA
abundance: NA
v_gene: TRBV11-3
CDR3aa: CASSSPDAYEQYF
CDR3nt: TGTGCCAGCAGCTCCCCAGATGCCTACGAGCAGTACTTC

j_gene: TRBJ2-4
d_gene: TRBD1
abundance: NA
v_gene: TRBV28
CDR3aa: CASNQGATKNIQYF
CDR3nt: TGTGCCAGCAACCAGGGGGCAACCAAAAACATTCAGTACTTC

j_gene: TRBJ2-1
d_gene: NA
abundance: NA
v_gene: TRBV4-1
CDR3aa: CASSQDLYRVVYNEQFF
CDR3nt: TGCGCCAGCAGCCAAGATCTATACAGGGTCGTCTACAATGAGCAGTTCTTC

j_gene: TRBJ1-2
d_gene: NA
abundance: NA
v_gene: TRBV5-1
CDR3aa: CASSLNAGGREDYGYTF
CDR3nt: TGCGCCAGCAGCTTAAACGCGGGGGGGCGCGAGGACTATGGCTACACCTTC

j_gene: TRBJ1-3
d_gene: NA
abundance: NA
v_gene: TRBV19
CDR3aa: CASSIGYWEGSGNTIYF
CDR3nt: TGTGCCAGTAGTATCGGATATTGGGAGGGCTCTGGAAACACCATATATTTT

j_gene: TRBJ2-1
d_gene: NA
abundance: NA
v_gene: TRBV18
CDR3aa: CASSPPLVSSSYNEQFF
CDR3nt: TGTGCCAGCTCACCACCTTTGGTCAGCAGCTCCTACAATGAGCAGTTCTTC

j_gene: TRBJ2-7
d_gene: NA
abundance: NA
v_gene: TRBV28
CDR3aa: CASSLPGYEQYF
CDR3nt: TGTGCCAGCAGCCTCCCGGGTTACGAGCAGTACTTC

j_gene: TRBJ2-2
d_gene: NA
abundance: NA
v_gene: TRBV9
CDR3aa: CASSVDRELFF
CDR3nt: TGTGCCAGCAGCGTAGATCGGGAGCTGTTTTTT

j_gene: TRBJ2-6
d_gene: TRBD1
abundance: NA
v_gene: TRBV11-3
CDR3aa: CASSTHTGGPGANVLTF
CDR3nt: TGTGCCAGCAGCACGCACACAGGGGGCCCTGGGGCCAACGTCCTGACTTTC

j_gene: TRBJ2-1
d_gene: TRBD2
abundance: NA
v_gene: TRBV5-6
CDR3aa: CASSLWGTSGINEQFF
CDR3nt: TGTGCCAGCAGCTTGTGGGGGACTAGCGGGATCAATGAGCAGTTCTTC